This T cell receptor beta chain derives from a study of shared clonotypes between healthy human individuals. Unsorted PBMC DNA sequencing spanned ten immunoSEQ deep assay plates. How the authors handled the data: As immunoSEQ supplied junction-only sequences (without quality scores), filtering differed. The protocol was immunoSEQ multiplex PCR, while the TCRdb copy is restricted to in-frame clones and leaves out a portion. From that table come the V and J calls and clone size; the DNA was used to work out D and trimming. This sample has some 490,000 clones, with approximately 81% found just once. This clone has only one observation. The sample taken for sequencing was PBMCs. This TCR derives from a woman between 35 and 50 years old in good health. Some clones in this sample may be carry-over from other donors' samples.

Here the CDR3 reads CASSLDVGSGYEQYF. The CDR3 DNA reads as TGCGCCAGCAGCTTGGATGTAGGTAGCGGGTACGAGCAGTACTTC. This rearrangement joins TRBV5-1 to TRBJ2-7; 7 positions agree with TRBD2. Germline V gene data show CDR1 as SGHRS and CDR2 as YFSETQ. CDR3 length: 15 amino acids. Germline trimming cut 0 bases from V and 4 bases from J; bases unmatched to any gene: 7.